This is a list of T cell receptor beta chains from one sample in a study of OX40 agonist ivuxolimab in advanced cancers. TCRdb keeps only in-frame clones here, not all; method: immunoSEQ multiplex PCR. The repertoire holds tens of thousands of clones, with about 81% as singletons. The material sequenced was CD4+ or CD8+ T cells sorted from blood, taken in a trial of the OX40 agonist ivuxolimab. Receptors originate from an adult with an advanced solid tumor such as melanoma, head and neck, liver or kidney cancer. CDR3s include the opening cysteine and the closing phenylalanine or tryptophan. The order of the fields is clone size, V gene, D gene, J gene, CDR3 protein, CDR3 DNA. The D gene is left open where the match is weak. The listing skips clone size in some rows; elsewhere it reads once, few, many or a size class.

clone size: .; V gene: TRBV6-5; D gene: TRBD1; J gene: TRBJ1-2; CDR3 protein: CASSYGQGANYGYTF; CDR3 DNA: TGTGCCAGCAGTTACGGGCAGGGGGCGAACTATGGCTACACCTTC
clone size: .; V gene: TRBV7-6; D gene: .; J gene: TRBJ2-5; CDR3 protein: CASSTRRSPVETQYF; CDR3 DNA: TGTGCCAGCAGTACCCGTCGCTCCCCCGTAGAGACCCAGTACTTC
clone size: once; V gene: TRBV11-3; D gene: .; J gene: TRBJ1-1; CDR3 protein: CASSVVSNTEAFF; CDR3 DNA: TGTGCCAGCAGCGTCGTATCGAACACTGAAGCTTTCTTT
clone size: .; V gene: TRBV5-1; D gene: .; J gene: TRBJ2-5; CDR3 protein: CASTLLSGEPQETQYF; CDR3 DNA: TGCGCCAGCACCTTACTTAGCGGTGAACCCCAAGAGACCCAGTACTTC
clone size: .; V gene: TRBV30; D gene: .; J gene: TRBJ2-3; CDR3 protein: CAWSVLVRGALSITDTQYF; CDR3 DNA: TGTGCCTGGAGTGTCTTGGTCAGGGGAGCCCTCTCAATTACAGATACGCAGTATTTT
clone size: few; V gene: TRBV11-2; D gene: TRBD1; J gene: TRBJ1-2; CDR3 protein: CASSLDRGQGSGYTF; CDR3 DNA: TGTGCCAGCAGCTTAGATCGGGGACAGGGAAGTGGCTACACCTTC
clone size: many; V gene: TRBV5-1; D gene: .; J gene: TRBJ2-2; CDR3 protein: CASSRDNTGELFF; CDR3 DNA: TGCGCCAGCAGCCGGGACAACACCGGGGAGCTGTTTTTT
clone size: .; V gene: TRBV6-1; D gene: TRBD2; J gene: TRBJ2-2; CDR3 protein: CASSERTSGGFFAGELFF; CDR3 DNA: TGTGCCAGCAGTGAAAGGACTAGCGGGGGATTTTTCGCCGGGGAGCTGTTTTTT
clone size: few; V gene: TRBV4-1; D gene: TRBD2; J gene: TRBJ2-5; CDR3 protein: CASSQDPGSSGGTQYF; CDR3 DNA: TGCGCCAGCAGCCAAGATCCCGGGAGTAGCGGGGGAACCCAGTACTTC
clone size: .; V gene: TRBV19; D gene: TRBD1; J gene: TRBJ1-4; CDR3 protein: CATRGRAELFF; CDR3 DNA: TGTGCCACCAGGGGGAGGGCTGAACTGTTTTTT
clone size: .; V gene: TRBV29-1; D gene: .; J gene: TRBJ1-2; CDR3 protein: CSVGGAGFGYTF; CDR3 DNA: TGCAGCGTTGGAGGGGCAGGCTTTGGCTACACCTTC
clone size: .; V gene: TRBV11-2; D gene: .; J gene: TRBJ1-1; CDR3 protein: CASSPPTREAEAFF; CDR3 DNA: TGTGCCAGCAGCCCACCTACCCGGGAAGCTGAAGCTTTCTTT
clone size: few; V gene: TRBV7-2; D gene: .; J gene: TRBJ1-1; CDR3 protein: CASSWTPNTEAFF; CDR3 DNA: TGTGCCAGCAGCTGGACTCCGAACACTGAAGCTTTCTTT
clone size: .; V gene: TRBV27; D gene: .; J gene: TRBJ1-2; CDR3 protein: CASSREGGGLRGYTF; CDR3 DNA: TGTGCCAGCAGTAGGGAGGGTGGGGGGCTGCGGGGCTACACCTTC
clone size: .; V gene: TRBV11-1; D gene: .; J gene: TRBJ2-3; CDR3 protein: CASTPSGRSTDTQYF; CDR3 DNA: TGTGCCAGCACTCCGAGCGGCCGTAGCACAGATACGCAGTATTTT
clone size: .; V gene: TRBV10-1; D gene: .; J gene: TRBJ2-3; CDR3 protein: CASSGSRTSTDTQYF; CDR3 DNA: TGCGCCAGCAGTGGGTCGAGGACTAGCACAGATACGCAGTATTTT
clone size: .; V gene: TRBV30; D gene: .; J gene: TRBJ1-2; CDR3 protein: CAWSRTGGYTF; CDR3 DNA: TGTGCCTGGAGTAGGACGGGCGGCTACACCTTC
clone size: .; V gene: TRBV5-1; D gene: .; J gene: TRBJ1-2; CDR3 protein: CASSATRTDGYTF; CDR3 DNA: TGCGCCAGCAGCGCCACAAGGACCGATGGCTACACCTTC
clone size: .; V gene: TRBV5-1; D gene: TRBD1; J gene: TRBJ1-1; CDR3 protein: CASSIERTGVSEAFF; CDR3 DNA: TGCGCCAGCAGCATCGAACGGACAGGGGTTAGTGAAGCTTTCTTT
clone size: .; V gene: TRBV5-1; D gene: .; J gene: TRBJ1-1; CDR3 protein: CASRPRTDYSTEAFF; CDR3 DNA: TGCGCCAGCAGACCTAGGACAGACTATTCCACTGAAGCTTTCTTT
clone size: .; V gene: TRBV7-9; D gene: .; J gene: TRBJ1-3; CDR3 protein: CASSSNLDSGNTIYF; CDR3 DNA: TGTGCCAGCAGCTCGAACCTAGACTCTGGAAACACCATATATTTT
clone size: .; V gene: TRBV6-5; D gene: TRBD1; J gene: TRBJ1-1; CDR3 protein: CASSEGRGRAEAFF; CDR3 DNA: TGTGCCAGCAGTGAAGGCAGGGGGCGGGCTGAAGCTTTCTTT
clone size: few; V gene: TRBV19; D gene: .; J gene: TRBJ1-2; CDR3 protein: CASGDTVYGYTF; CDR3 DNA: TGTGCCAGTGGAGACACAGTCTATGGCTACACCTTC
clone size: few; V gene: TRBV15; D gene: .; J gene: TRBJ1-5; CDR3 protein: CATSRDKGFNQPQHF; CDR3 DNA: TGTGCCACCAGCAGAGATAAAGGATTCAATCAGCCCCAGCATTTT
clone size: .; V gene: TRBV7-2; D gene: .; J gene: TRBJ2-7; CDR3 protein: CASSLVRGHVEQYF; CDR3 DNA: TGTGCCAGCAGCTTAGTCAGGGGTCATGTCGAGCAGTACTTC
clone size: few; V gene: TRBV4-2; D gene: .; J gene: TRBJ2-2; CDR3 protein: CASSPSGPDTGELFF; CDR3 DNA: TGTGCCAGCAGCCCCTCGGGGCCGGACACCGGGGAGCTGTTTTTT
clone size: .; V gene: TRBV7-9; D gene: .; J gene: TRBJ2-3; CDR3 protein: CASSRPWVLAKDTQYF; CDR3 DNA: TGTGCCAGCAGCCGGCCGTGGGTCCTTGCCAAAGATACGCAGTATTTT
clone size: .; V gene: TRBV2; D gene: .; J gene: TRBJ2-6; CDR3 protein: CASVSFGRGANVLTF; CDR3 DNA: TGTGCCAGCGTATCCTTCGGTCGGGGGGCCAACGTCCTGACTTTC
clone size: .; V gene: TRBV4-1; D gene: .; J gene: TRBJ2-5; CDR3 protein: CASSQDHKETQYF; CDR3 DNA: TGCGCCAGCAGCCAAGATCACAAAGAGACCCAGTACTTC
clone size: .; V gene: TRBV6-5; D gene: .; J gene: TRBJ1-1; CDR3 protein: CASSSPINTEAFF; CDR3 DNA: TGTGCCAGCAGTTCCCCCATTAACACTGAAGCTTTCTTT
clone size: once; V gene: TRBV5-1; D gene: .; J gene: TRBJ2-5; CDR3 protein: CASSLVNGRETQYF; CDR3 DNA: TGCGCCAGCAGCTTGGTGAACGGACGCGAGACCCAGTACTTC